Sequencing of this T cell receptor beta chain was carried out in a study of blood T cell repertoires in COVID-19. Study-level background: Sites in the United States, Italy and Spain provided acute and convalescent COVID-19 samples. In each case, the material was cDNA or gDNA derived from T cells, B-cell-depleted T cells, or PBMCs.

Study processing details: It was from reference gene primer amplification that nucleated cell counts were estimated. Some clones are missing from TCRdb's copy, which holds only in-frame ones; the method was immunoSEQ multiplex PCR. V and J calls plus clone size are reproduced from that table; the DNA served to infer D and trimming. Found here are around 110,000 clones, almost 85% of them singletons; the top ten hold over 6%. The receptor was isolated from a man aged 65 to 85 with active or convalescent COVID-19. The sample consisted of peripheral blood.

CDR3 in DNA: TGTGCCAGCAGCGGGGGGTGGGGTTCACCCCTCCACTTT. Its translation is CASSGGWGSPLHF. The chain couples TRBV6-6 to TRBJ1-6; the D gene is possibly TRBD1 (5 bases). The CDR3 sequence is 13 residues long. Trimming cost V 6 bases and J 9 bases, with 12 bases left between them. Germline V gene sequence: CDR1 MNHNY, CDR2 SVGAGI (reference sequence).